One sample yielded the 28 T cell receptor beta chains listed below, sequenced in a study of metastatic and nonmetastatic thyroid tumors. Through MiXCR, TCRdb re-clonotyped the PCR reads. The repertoire holds approximately 32,000 clones, with under 25% as singletons. There were no patients who had received any treatment before thyroid surgery. Sequences were obtained from tumor tissue. These receptors originate from a male donor with papillary thyroid cancer or a benign thyroid nodule (not recorded which). Some clones in this sample may be carry-over from other donors' samples.

This clone was detected many times. A much larger clone differs from this one at a single base, so this may be a read error. The sample contains more than one DNA sequence encoding this CDR3. The chain uses TRBV11-2 and TRBJ2-3, with 11 bases matching TRBD2. The trim removed 5 bases at V and 7 bases at J, leaving 8 bases unmatched. This CDR3 is 15 amino acids long. CDR1 SGHAT and CDR2 FQNNGV come from the germline V gene. CDR3 sequence: CASSQAGTSGYTQYF. CDR3 in DNA: TGTGCCAGCAGCCAAGCCGGGACTAGCGGATATACGCAGTATTTT.

This clone was seen repeatedly, ten times or more. The CDR3 region is CASSLGQPPSEQYF. CDR3 DNA: TGTGCCAGCAGCCTGGGACAGCCACCCTCCGAGCAGTACTTC. The rearrangement joins TRBV9 to TRBJ2-7; 7 bases are shared with TRBD1. In germline, CDR1 is SGDLS, CDR2 YYNGEE. J was trimmed by 6 bases and V by 4 bases; bases with no gene match: 10. CDR3 size: 14 residues.

The table lists this clone with many counts. The chain carries TRBV19 and TRBJ1-1, with D possibly matching TRBD1 (6 bases). The CDR3 runs to 16 residues. The germline gives CDR1 LNHDA, CDR2 SQIVND (reference sequence). Trimming removed 7 bases from V and 5 bases from J, with 23 bases in between. For the CDR3, the DNA is TGTGCCAGTAAGTTGGCGAGGGGGGTCGGGCAGACTGAAGCTTTCTTT. Residues: CASKLARGVGQTEAFF. Complete variable domain (other parts from reference TRBV19 and TRBJ1-1): DGGITQSPKYLFRKEGQNVTLSCEQNLNHDAMYWYRQDPGQGLRLIYYSQIVNDFQKGDIAEGYSVSREKKESFPLTVTSAQKNPTAFYLCASKLARGVGQTEAFFGQGTRLTVV.

The sample holds many counts of this clone. This chain links TRBV3-1 with TRBJ2-3; D is unclear. Germline V CDR1 and CDR2: LGHDT, YNNKEL (reference sequence). The CDR3 is 13 amino acids. The germline V and J ends were trimmed by 0 bases and 8 bases, with 9 bases remaining between them. DNA of the CDR3: TGTGCCAGCAGCCAAGAGGAGTATACTACGCAGTATTTT. It specifies CASSQEEYTTQYF.

This clone was seen ten or more times. The chain joins TRBV3-1 to TRBJ1-6; TRBD1 aligns across 9 bases. This CDR3 is 17 amino acids long. From germline, CDR1 is LGHDT and CDR2 YNNKEL (reference sequence). The junction had 15 bases not matched to a gene; V was cut back by 5 bases and J by 10 bases. The CDR3 DNA reads TGTGCCAGCAGCAAAGGGTACAGGGGGCGGGGGACCTCACCCCTCCACTTT. Translating it yields CASSKGYRGRGTSPLHF.

This clone was observed at least ten times. V is TRBV6-4 and J is TRBJ2-2; D is possibly TRBD2 (5 bases). The CDR3 has 19 residues. CDR1 is MRHNA and CDR2 is SNTAGT in the germline V gene. The V end lost 7 bases, the J end lost 5 bases, and 29 bases lay between the germline ends. Here the CDR3 DNA reads TGTGCCAGCACCAAATTACCGTTTGACGGGGTTGATTATACCGGGGAGCTGTTTTTT. This translates into CASTKLPFDGVDYTGELFF.

Ten or more counts support this clone. This chain uses TRBV3-1 with TRBJ2-5, with D tentatively TRBD2 (5 bases). Germline V lookup: CDR1 LGHDT, CDR2 YNNKEL (reference sequence). The V gene lost 1 base and the J gene lost 4 bases, with 13 bases spanning the gap. The CDR3 contains 15 residues. The CDR3 loop reads CASSQGSGVGETQYF. The CDR3 DNA sequence: TGTGCCAGCAGCCAAGGGTCCGGGGTGGGAGAGACCCAGTACTTC.

In its sample, this clone was seen many times. This may stem from a read error, because a much larger clone lies one nucleotide away. This chain links TRBV6-1 with TRBJ1-1, with D possibly being TRBD1 (6 bases). This CDR3 spans 15 amino acids. CDR1 is MNHNS, CDR2 SASEGT, per germline. V was pared by 7 bases and J by 3 bases, with 18 bases between. This chain's CDR3 is CASKAVNREDTEAFF. CDR3 bases: TGTGCCAGCAAGGCGGTTAACAGGGAGGACACTGAAGCTTTCTTT.

This clone showed up many times. This may be a read error: a much more frequent sequence differs by one nucleotide. V gene TRBV5-1 combines with J gene TRBJ2-7; the match to TRBD2 covers 9 bases. The CDR3 has 15 residues. Germline trimming cut 0 bases from V and 6 bases from J; bases unmatched to any gene: 7. Germline lookup yields CDR1 SGHRS and CDR2 YFSETQ. CDR3 protein: CASSLEVAGECEQYF. The DNA for the CDR3 is TGCGCCAGCAGCTTGGAGGTAGCGGGAGAGTGCGAGCAGTACTTC. Complete variable domain (other parts from reference TRBV5-1 and TRBJ2-7): KAGVTQTPRYLIKTRGQQVTLSCSPISGHRSVSWYQQTPGQGLQFLFEYFSETQRNKGNFPGRFSGRQFSNSRSEMNVSTLELGDSALYLCASSLEVAGECEQYFGPGTRLTVT.

This clone is medium-sized. V usage is TRBV6-2 or TRBV6-3 and J usage is TRBJ2-1; possible D gene TRBD2, 6 bases. V gave up 6 bases and J gave up 0 bases, with 12 bases separating them. Germline-derived CDR1 and CDR2 are MNHEY and SVGEGT. The CDR3 extends over 15 amino acids. In DNA, the CDR3 is TGTGCCAGCAGGGAGGGCGGGGCCTCCTACAATGAGCAGTTCTTC. It translates to CASREGGASYNEQFF.

The table lists this clone with a count of one. The chain uses TRBV20-1 and TRBJ1-1; tentatively, D is TRBD1 (5 bases). Trimming shortened V by 4 bases and J by 3 bases, and 15 bases separated the two germline ends. Germline V CDR1 and CDR2: DFQATT, SNEGSKA (reference sequence). The CDR3 has 14 residues. CDR3 in DNA: TGCAGTGCTACCCTTGGGGTGGGGGACACTGAAGCTTTCTTT. Amino acids: CSATLGVGDTEAFF.

The CDR3 spells CASSFARQIPYEQYF. CDR3 DNA: TGTGCCAGCAGCTTCGCTCGACAAATCCCCTACGAGCAGTACTTC. The V gene is TRBV7-8, the J gene TRBJ2-7; D is unresolved. This CDR3 has 15 amino acids. Deletions cut 3 bases from V and 2 bases from J, with 14 bases between. Germline CDR1 SGHVS, CDR2 FQNEAQ.

The CDR3 here is CSSRLKYEQYF. DNA of the CDR3: TGCAGTTCCAGGTTAAAGTACGAGCAGTACTTC. The chain links TRBV20-1 to TRBJ2-7; D is unclear. Between the trimmed V and J ends, which lost 8 bases and 4 bases, there was a span of 12 bases. Germline CDR1 DFQATT, CDR2 SNEGSKA (reference sequence). There are 11 residues in the CDR3.

The chain recombines TRBV30 with TRBJ1-3; no firm D call. CDR3 length equals 13 residues. Trimming removed 1 base at V and 2 bases at J, with 6 bases between. CDR1 and CDR2 from the germline V gene are GTSNPN and SVGIG (reference sequence). In nucleotides, the CDR3 is TGTGCCTGGAGTGACAGTCCTGGAAACACCATATATTTT. Encoded protein: CAWSDSPGNTIYF.

The chain combines TRBV5-6 with TRBJ1-2, with D tentatively TRBD1 (5 bases). The germline gives CDR1 SGHDT, CDR2 YYEEEE. V lost 0 bases and J 5 bases, leaving 26 bases between the germline ends. The CDR3 spans 19 residues. The CDR3 protein is CASSLARDGRAGRSYGYTF. In nucleotides, the CDR3 is TGTGCCAGCAGCTTGGCTCGGGACGGCAGGGCCGGGCGCTCATATGGCTACACCTTC.

This clone is termed medium-sized. The rearrangement joins TRBV19 to TRBJ2-7; the D gene is possibly TRBD1 (5 bases). V lost 4 bases to trimming and J lost 5 bases, with 18 bases between them. Germline CDR1 and CDR2: LNHDA and SQIVND (reference sequence). This CDR3 has 15 residues. CDR3 DNA: TGTGCCAGTAGTACAGGGTTAGAGATCGGAGACGAGCAGTACTTC. Protein product: CASSTGLEIGDEQYF.

In this sample, this clone turned up a few times. A read error may be the cause here, since a much bigger clone is one base away. The V call is TRBV27, the J call TRBJ2-2; TRBD1 matches 9 bases. This CDR3 spans 13 amino acids. Germline V CDR1 and CDR2: MNHEY, SMNVEV (reference sequence). In DNA form, the CDR3 reads TGTGCCACCCCCGGGACAGGGCACGGGGAGCTGTTCTTT. Translating gives CATPGTGHGELFF.

This clone has a count of ten or more. The V and J genes are TRBV4-1 and TRBJ1-5; D is undetermined. The CDR3 consists of 15 residues. Germline lookup yields CDR1 MGHRA and CDR2 YSYEKL. Trimming removed 2 bases from V and 3 bases from J, with 11 bases in between. CDR3 residues: CASSQLVTVNQPQHF. The CDR3 nucleotides read TGCGCCAGCAGCCAATTAGTTACAGTCAATCAGCCCCAGCATTTT.

There are a few counts of this clone. V usage is TRBV6-1 and J usage is TRBJ1-1; no clear D. With 6 bases removed from V and 4 bases from J, the gap between germline ends came to 12 bases. The CDR3 sequence is 13 residues long. Germline-derived CDR1 and CDR2 are MNHNS and SASEGT. The CDR3 DNA is TGTGCCAGCAGCCCCCCGAAGGGCACTGAAGCTTTCTTT. Its protein is CASSPPKGTEAFF.

About this clone itself: A read error may explain this, as a much larger clone is one base away. V is TRBV5-6 and J is TRBJ2-1, with 8 bases matching TRBD1. The CDR3 consists of 15 residues. V lost 6 bases and J lost 4; bases outside the gene matches: 9. Looked up from germline, CDR1 is SGHDT and CDR2 is YYEEEE. The DNA of the CDR3 is TGTGCCAGCAACCTCCCCGACAGGGGATACAATGAGCAGTTCTTC. It is translated as CASNLPDRGYNEQFF.

The CDR3 sequence is CASSEQAGQPQHF. DNA of the CDR3: TGTGCCAGCAGTGAACAAGCGGGTCAGCCCCAGCATTTT. The chain has TRBV6-1 and TRBJ1-5, with unresolved D. This CDR3 spans 13 amino acids. From germline, CDR1 is MNHNS and CDR2 SASEGT. Trimming cost V 2 bases and J 6 bases, with 8 bases left between them.

This clone was observed many times. The CDR3 spells CASSLGQGEKLFF. The CDR3 DNA sequence: TGTGCCAGCAGTTTGGGACAGGGTGAAAAACTGTTTTTT. The rearrangement links TRBV28 to TRBJ1-4; 9 nucleotides line up with TRBD1. This CDR3 region has 13 residues. The V gene's germline CDR1 is MDHEN and CDR2 SYDVKM. The V and J ends lost 3 bases and 7 bases, in that order; junction bases with no gene match: 0.

This clone was seen at least ten times. This sequence joins TRBV18 and TRBJ2-1, with TRBD2 matching 8 bases. The germline CDR1 and CDR2 sequences are KGHSH and LQKENI. V shed 3 bases, J shed 4 bases, and the junction held 11 bases outside the gene matches. This CDR3 has 17 amino acids. As DNA, the CDR3 is TGTGCCAGCTCACCGATCTTGACTAGCGCCTTATACAATGAGCAGTTCTTC. Its translation is CASSPILTSALYNEQFF.

This clone was recorded many times. V usage is TRBV20-1 and J usage is TRBJ2-2; possible D gene TRBD1, 5 bases. V shed 3 bases and J shed 5 bases, with 10 bases lying between them. CDR3 size: 13 residues. Germline assignment: CDR1 DFQATT and CDR2 SNEGSKA (reference sequence). The CDR3 reads CSASRYRTGELFF. The CDR3 bases are TGCAGTGCTAGTAGGTACAGGACCGGGGAGCTGTTTTTT.

Comment on this clone: One end of the junction is discordant with germline, which a read error may explain. J is TRBJ2-5 and V is TRBV20-1; unclear D gene. The CDR3 has 11 residues. From germline, CDR1 is DFQATT and CDR2 SNEGSKA (reference sequence). The CDR3 nucleotides are TGCAGTGATGGGTCCGTAGAGACACAGTACTTC. Translation gives CSDGSVETQYF.

This clone has a handful of counts. Since a much larger clone is just one base distant, this may be a read error. V is TRBV5-4 and J is TRBJ1-6; D may be TRBD1 (6 bases). The CDR3 spans 14 residues. With 5 bases removed from V and 7 bases from J, the gap between germline ends came to 13 bases. The germline gives CDR1 SGHNT, CDR2 YYREEE (reference sequence). CDR3 protein: CASRGGRENSPLHF. In nucleotides, the CDR3 is TGTGCCAGCAGGGGGGGCAGGGAAAATTCACCCCTCCACTTT. Looking up the rest from reference TRBV5-4 and TRBJ1-6 gives the full variable domain: ETGVTQSPTHLIKTRGQQVTLRCSSQSGHNTVSWYQQALGQGPQFIFQYYREEENGRGNFPPRFSGLQFPNYSSELNVNALELDDSALYLCASRGGRENSPLHFGNGTRLTVT.

This clone occurred many times. The V call is TRBV7-9, the J call TRBJ2-5; D uncertain. This CDR3 region has 14 residues. The V end lost 1 base, the J end lost 2 bases, and 8 bases lay between the germline ends. Germline V gives CDR1 SEHNR, CDR2 FQNEAQ (reference sequence). CDR3 DNA sequence: TGTGCCAGCAGCTTAGAAGAGGCACAAGAGACCCAGTACTTC. Translation: CASSLEEAQETQYF.

The J gene is TRBJ2-1, the V gene TRBV7-6; TRBD1 matches at 9 bases. Trimming cost V 1 base and J 8 bases; bases outside gene matches: 6. Germline V gene lookup returns CDR1 SGHVS and CDR2 FNYEAQ. This CDR3 contains 15 residues. The CDR3, as DNA: TGTGCCAGCAGCTTAGATAAGGGACAGGGCTATGAGCAGTTCTTC. Protein product: CASSLDKGQGYEQFF.